The source of this T cell receptor (beta chain) is a study of blood T cell repertoires in COVID-19. About the study: COVID-19 samples, acute and convalescent, were from the United States, Italy and Spain.

Profiling relied on immunoSEQ multiplex PCR, and the TCRdb table lists in-frame clones only, not all of them. Of about 160,000 clones listed, over 65% were seen once; the top ten hold around 8.1%. The CDR3 consists of 11 residues. The germline V gene has CDR1 MDHEN and CDR2 SYDVKM. Trimming stripped 4 bases from V and 3 bases from J, with 4 bases between. A word on this clone: Since a much larger clone is just one base distant, this may be a read error. Other DNA sequences from this sample encode an identical CDR3 as well.

The source material was peripheral blood. This TCR was sampled from a man between 60 and 75 years old with acute or convalescent COVID-19. This chain connects TRBV28 to TRBJ2-7, with D unresolved. As DNA, the CDR3 is TGTGCCAGCAGTTCCTACTACGAGCAGTACTTC. Encoded protein: CASSSYYEQYF.